This T cell receptor beta chain was profiled in a study of technical replicates of blood from a few donors. Trimming took 4 bases from V and 8 from J; bases not matched to a gene: 5. Germline V CDR1 and CDR2: MDHEN, SYDVKM. The CDR3 extends over 15 amino acids. Here immunoSEQ multiplex PCR was the method, and the copy in TCRdb shows in-frame clones only, minus some. The data contain tens of thousands of clones, about 94% of them singletons. The clonotype was recovered from a human donor in good health. The V gene is TRBV28, the J gene TRBJ2-1, with 13 bases aligning to TRBD2. The sample taken for sequencing was T cells isolated from PBMCs. The CDR3 region is CASSSRTSGSYEQFF. CDR3 nucleotides: TGTGCCAGCAGTTCCCGGACTAGCGGGAGCTATGAGCAGTTCTTC.